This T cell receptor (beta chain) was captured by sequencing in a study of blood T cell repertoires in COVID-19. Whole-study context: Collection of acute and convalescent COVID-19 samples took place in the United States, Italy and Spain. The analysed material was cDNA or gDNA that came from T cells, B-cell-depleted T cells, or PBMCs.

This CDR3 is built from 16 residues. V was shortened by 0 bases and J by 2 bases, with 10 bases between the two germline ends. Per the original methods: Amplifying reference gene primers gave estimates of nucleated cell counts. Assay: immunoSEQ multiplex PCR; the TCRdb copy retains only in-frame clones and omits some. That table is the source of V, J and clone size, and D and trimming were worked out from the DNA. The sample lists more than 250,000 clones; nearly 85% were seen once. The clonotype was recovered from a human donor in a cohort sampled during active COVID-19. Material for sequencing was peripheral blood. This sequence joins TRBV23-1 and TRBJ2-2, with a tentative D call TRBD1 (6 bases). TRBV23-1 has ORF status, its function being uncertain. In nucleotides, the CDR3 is TGCGCCAGCAGTCAATCTTTCAGGGGTAACACCGGGGAGCTGTTTTTT. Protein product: CASSQSFRGNTGELFF.